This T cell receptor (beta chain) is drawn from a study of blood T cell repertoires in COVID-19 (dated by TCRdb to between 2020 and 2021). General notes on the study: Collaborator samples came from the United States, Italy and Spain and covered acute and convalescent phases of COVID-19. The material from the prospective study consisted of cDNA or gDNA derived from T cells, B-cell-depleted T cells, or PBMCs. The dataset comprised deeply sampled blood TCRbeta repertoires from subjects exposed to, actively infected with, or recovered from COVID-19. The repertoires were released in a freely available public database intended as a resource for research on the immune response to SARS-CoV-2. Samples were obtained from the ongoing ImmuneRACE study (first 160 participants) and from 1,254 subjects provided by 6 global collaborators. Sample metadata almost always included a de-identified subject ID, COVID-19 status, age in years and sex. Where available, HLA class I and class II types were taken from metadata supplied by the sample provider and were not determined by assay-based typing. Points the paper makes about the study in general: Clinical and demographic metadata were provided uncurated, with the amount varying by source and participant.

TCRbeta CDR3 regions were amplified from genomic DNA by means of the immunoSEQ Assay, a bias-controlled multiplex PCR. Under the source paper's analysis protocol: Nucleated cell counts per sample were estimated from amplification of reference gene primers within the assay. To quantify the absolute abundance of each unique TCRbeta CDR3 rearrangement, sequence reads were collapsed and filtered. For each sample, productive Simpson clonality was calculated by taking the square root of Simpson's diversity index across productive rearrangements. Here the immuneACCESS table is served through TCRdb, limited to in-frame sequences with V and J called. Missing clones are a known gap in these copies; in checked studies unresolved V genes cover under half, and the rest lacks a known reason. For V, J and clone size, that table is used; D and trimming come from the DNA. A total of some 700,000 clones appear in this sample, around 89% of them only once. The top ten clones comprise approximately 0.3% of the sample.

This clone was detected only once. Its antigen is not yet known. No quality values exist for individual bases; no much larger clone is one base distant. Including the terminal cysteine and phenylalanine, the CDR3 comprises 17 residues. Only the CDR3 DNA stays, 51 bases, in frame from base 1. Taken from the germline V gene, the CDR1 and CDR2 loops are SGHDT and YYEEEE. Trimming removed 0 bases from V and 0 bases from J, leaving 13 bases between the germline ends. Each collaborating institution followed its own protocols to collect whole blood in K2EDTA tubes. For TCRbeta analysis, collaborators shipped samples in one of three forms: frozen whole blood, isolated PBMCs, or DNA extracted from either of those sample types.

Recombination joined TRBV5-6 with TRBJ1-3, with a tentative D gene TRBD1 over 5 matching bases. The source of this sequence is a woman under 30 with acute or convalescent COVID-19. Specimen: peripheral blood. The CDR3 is CASSLAKGQNSGNTIYF. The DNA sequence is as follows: TGTGCCAGCAGCTTGGCCAAGGGGCAGAACTCTGGAAACACCATATATTTT.